One sample yielded the 20 T cell receptor beta chains listed below, sequenced in a study of blood T cell repertoires in COVID-19. Assay: immunoSEQ multiplex PCR; the TCRdb copy retains only in-frame clones and omits some. Among hundreds of thousands of clones listed, approximately 85% were seen once. What was sequenced was peripheral blood. The receptors originated from a man aged 45 to 65 with active or convalescent COVID-19.

This clone was recorded once. The rearrangement links TRBV7-6 to TRBJ2-1; 8 bases are a match to TRBD2. Germline lookup yields CDR1 SGHVS and CDR2 FNYEAQ. The CDR3 has 15 residues. Unmatched junction bases numbered 1, after V lost 1 base and J lost 2 bases. The CDR3 spells CASSLDSGAYNEQFF. CDR3 coding DNA: TGTGCCAGCAGCTTAGATAGCGGGGCCTACAATGAGCAGTTCTTC.

Of note for this clone: The sample carries other DNA sequences with the same CDR3. This chain links TRBV29-1 with TRBJ2-3; 7 nucleotides line up with TRBD2. CDR3 length: 12 amino acids. V trimming: 7 bases; J trimming: 0 bases; junction bases outside the gene matches: 1. Per the germline V gene, CDR1 is SQVTM and CDR2 is ANQGSEA. The CDR3 region is CSGGGSTDTQYF. The CDR3 DNA is TGCAGCGGCGGGGGTAGCACAGATACGCAGTATTTT.

The chain combines TRBV19 with TRBJ1-2; the match to TRBD1 covers 7 bases. Trimming cost V 6 bases and J 7 bases; bases outside gene matches: 11. The CDR3 loop spans 14 amino acids. Germline V lookup: CDR1 LNHDA, CDR2 SQIVND (reference sequence). The CDR3 DNA follows: TGTGCCAGTAGCCAGACAGGGTTTCTTTCTGGCTACACCTTC. Protein product: CASSQTGFLSGYTF.

The rearrangement links TRBV5-1 to TRBJ1-3; D possibly corresponds to TRBD1 (6 bases). The germline V gene has CDR1 SGHRS and CDR2 YFSETQ. V shed 3 bases and J shed 2 bases, with 12 bases lying between them. The CDR3 is 15 amino acids. CDR3 coding DNA: TGCGCCAGCAGCTCCGGGACAATGGCTGGAAACACCATATATTTT. Protein: CASSSGTMAGNTIYF.

The chain recombines TRBV19 with TRBJ1-5; no definite D call. Looked up from germline, CDR1 is LNHDA and CDR2 is SQIVND (reference sequence). Trimming removed 8 bases from V and 0 bases from J, with 8 bases in between. This CDR3 contains 13 residues. CDR3 coding DNA: TGTGCCAGTCTCGCGGGTAGCAATCAGCCCCAGCATTTT. It specifies CASLAGSNQPQHF.

This clone was seen only once. The rearrangement uses TRBV29-1 and TRBJ1-1, with TRBD1 identical over 9 bases. The CDR3 extends over 15 amino acids. Trimming removed 6 bases from V and 6 bases from J; junction bases left unmatched: 14. Germline CDR1 is SQVTM and CDR2 is ANQGSEA. CDR3 residues: CSVTRWGTGYSEAFF. CDR3 in DNA: TGCAGCGTCACCCGGTGGGGGACAGGGTATTCTGAAGCTTTCTTT.

This clone has a handful of counts. The chain is built from TRBV30 and TRBJ1-5; 9 bases fit TRBD1. The CDR3 totals 17 residues. Unmatched junction bases numbered 7, after V lost 1 base and J lost 0 bases. From germline, CDR1 is GTSNPN and CDR2 SVGIG (reference sequence). CDR3 protein: CAWSGRDRVDSNQPQHF. The DNA for the CDR3 is TGTGCCTGGAGTGGACGGGACAGGGTTGATAGCAATCAGCCCCAGCATTTT.

This clone appeared once. The genes are TRBV12-5 and TRBJ2-2; no firm D call. CDR3 length: 12 residues. Germline V gives CDR1 LGHNT, CDR2 FRNRAP. The V end was cut by 7 bases, the J end by 6 bases, with 9 bases between. The CDR3 nucleotides are TGTGCTAGTGCTCCCGGTCCCGGGGAGCTGTTTTTT. This encodes CASAPGPGELFF.

This chain links TRBV5-6 with TRBJ2-1; 7 nucleotides align to TRBD2. This CDR3 is 16 amino acids long. J was trimmed by 9 bases and V by 4 bases; bases with no gene match: 16. In germline, CDR1 is SGHDT, CDR2 YYEEEE. This chain's CDR3 is CASSPDFVRGRVEQFF. In DNA, the CDR3 is TGTGCCAGCAGCCCCGATTTTGTACGGGGGAGGGTTGAGCAGTTCTTC.

The chain has TRBV27 and TRBJ1-6, with D possibly matching TRBD1 (6 bases). The germline gives CDR1 MNHEY, CDR2 SMNVEV (reference sequence). Trimming left V 5 bases short and J 7 bases short, with 12 bases between. The CDR3 has 14 amino acids. CDR3 sequence: CASSTGTGNSPLHF. The CDR3 bases are TGTGCCAGCAGTACAGGGACGGGGAATTCACCCCTCCACTTT.

The rearrangement joins TRBV10-2 to TRBJ1-3; TRBD1 might be the D (6 bases). Germline V gene lookup returns CDR1 WSHSY and CDR2 SAAADI. CDR3 length: 14 residues. V lost 5 bases to trimming and J lost 2 bases, with 10 bases between them. The CDR3 loop reads CASSLQGTGNTIYF. DNA for the CDR3: TGCGCCAGCAGTCTCCAGGGGACTGGAAACACCATATATTTT.

The V call is TRBV2, the J call TRBJ2-2, with 8 bases that match TRBD2. Germline V gene lookup returns CDR1 SNHLY and CDR2 FYNNEI. CDR3 length: 15 residues. V was clipped by 3 bases and J by 6 bases; unmatched bases: 6. This chain's CDR3 is CASSDRGGRAGELFF. CDR3 DNA: TGTGCCAGCAGTGACCGGGGGGGAAGGGCCGGGGAGCTGTTTTTT. Together with reference TRBV2 and TRBJ2-2, the CDR3 gives the full variable domain: EPEVTQTPSHQVTQMGQEVILRCVPISNHLYFYWYRQILGQKVEFLVSFYNNEISEKSEIFDDQFSVERPDGSNFTLKIRSTKLEDSAMYFCASSDRGGRAGELFFGEGSRLTVL.

This clone was detected only once. The V call is TRBV7-2, the J call TRBJ2-3, with TRBD2 matching over 11 bases. The CDR3 has 16 residues. Trimming at V came to 2 bases and at J to 7 bases, leaving 8 bases not matched to a gene. From germline, CDR1 is SGHTA and CDR2 FQGNSA. The CDR3 protein is CASSLRTGLAANTQYF. CDR3 nucleotides: TGTGCCAGCAGCTTACGAACGGGACTAGCGGCTAATACGCAGTATTTT.

The CDR3 reads CASSRPGTGFGYTF. In DNA, the CDR3 is TGTGCCAGCAGTCGACCCGGGACAGGGTTCGGCTACACCTTC. The rearrangement joins TRBV11-2 to TRBJ1-2; 9 positions agree with TRBD1. Trimming cost V 6 bases and J 8 bases; bases outside gene matches: 10. The CDR3 length is 14 residues. Per the germline V gene, CDR1 is SGHAT and CDR2 is FQNNGV.

The chain combines TRBV30 with TRBJ2-2; 7 bases match TRBD2. V shed 1 base and J 2 bases; nucleotides not matched to a gene: 4. Germline V gene data show CDR1 as GTSNPN and CDR2 as SVGIG (reference sequence). This CDR3 comprises 15 residues. CDR3 sequence reads: CAWSGGGSNTGELFF. CDR3 DNA: TGTGCCTGGAGTGGAGGCGGGAGCAACACCGGGGAGCTGTTTTTT.

The J gene is TRBJ2-3, the V gene TRBV27; 11 bases fit TRBD1. V shed 6 bases, J shed 8 bases, and the junction held 16 bases outside the gene matches. Germline V CDR1 and CDR2: MNHEY, SMNVEV (reference sequence). The CDR3 contains 17 residues. CDR3 residues: CASSPGLTGTGGGTQYF. In DNA, the CDR3 is TGTGCCAGCAGCCCGGGTTTGACCGGGACAGGGGGGGGTACGCAGTATTTT.

The chain has TRBV28 and TRBJ1-1; 10 nucleotides agree with TRBD1. Trimming at V came to 6 bases and at J to 7 bases, leaving 8 bases not matched to a gene. Germline V CDR1 and CDR2: MDHEN, SYDVKM. The CDR3 extends over 14 amino acids. CDR3 in amino acids: CASSFQGTGDEAFF. The CDR3 DNA is TGTGCCAGCAGCTTTCAGGGGACAGGGGATGAAGCTTTCTTT.

The chain employs TRBV6-5 and TRBJ1-2; D is possibly TRBD1 (5 bases). V gave up 6 bases and J gave up 8 bases, with 16 bases separating them. CDR1 is MNHEY, CDR2 SVGAGI, per germline. CDR3 size: 13 residues. CDR3 loop: CASRSGGSSGYTF. The CDR3 nucleotides are TGTGCCAGCAGGTCGGGGGGGTCGAGCGGCTACACCTTC.

V usage is TRBV6-1 and J usage is TRBJ1-2; the D gene is possibly TRBD1 (6 bases). The V end lost 0 bases, the J end lost 4 bases, and 18 bases lay between the germline ends. Per the germline V gene, CDR1 is MNHNS and CDR2 is SASEGT. This CDR3 region has 17 residues. CDR3 protein: CASSEALPGGRIYGYTF. CDR3 DNA: TGTGCCAGCAGTGAAGCGCTTCCGGGGGGGCGTATCTATGGCTACACCTTC.

This chain joins TRBV9 and TRBJ2-7; possible D gene TRBD2, 5 bases. CDR1 is SGDLS and CDR2 is YYNGEE in the germline V gene. The CDR3 covers 12 residues. Trimming stripped 5 bases from V and 4 bases from J, with 10 bases between. In nucleotides, the CDR3 is TGTGCCAGCAGTCCAGAGGGATACGAGCAGTACTTC. It is translated as CASSPEGYEQYF.